This T cell receptor beta chain was identified during a study of blood T cell repertoires in COVID-19. As for the study in general: From the United States, Italy and Spain came samples of acute and convalescent COVID-19. Sources were T cells, B-cell-depleted T cells, or PBMCs; the material itself was cDNA or gDNA.

Under the authors' procedure: Amplification of reference gene primers was used by the study to estimate nucleated cell counts. Produced via immunoSEQ multiplex PCR; TCRdb's table is partial and in-frame only. D and trimming come from the DNA, and the V and J calls and clone size come from that table. Of about 15,000 clones listed, over 70% are singletons. Trimming pared 4 bases from V and 3 bases from J, leaving 7 bases between. This CDR3 contains 12 residues. CDR1 is SQVTM and CDR2 is ANQGSEA in the germline V gene. This TCR derives from a man in his sixties with acute or convalescent COVID-19. Sequenced input: peripheral blood. This chain links TRBV29-1 with TRBJ1-5; D is ambiguous. CDR3 sequence: CSVAGANQPQHF. Written as DNA, the CDR3 is TGCAGCGTTGCAGGTGCCAATCAGCCCCAGCATTTT.